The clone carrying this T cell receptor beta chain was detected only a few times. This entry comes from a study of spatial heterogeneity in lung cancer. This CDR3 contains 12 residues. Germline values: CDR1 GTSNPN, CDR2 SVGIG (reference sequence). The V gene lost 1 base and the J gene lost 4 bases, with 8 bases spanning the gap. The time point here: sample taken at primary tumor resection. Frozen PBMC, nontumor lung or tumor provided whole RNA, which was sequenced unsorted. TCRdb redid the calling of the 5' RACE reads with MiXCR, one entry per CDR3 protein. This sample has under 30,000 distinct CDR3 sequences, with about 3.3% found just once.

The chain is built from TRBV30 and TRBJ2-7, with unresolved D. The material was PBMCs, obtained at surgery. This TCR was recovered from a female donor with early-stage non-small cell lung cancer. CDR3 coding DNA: TGTGCCTGGAGTGGGGAACGGTACGAGCAGTACTTC. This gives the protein CAWSGERYEQYF.